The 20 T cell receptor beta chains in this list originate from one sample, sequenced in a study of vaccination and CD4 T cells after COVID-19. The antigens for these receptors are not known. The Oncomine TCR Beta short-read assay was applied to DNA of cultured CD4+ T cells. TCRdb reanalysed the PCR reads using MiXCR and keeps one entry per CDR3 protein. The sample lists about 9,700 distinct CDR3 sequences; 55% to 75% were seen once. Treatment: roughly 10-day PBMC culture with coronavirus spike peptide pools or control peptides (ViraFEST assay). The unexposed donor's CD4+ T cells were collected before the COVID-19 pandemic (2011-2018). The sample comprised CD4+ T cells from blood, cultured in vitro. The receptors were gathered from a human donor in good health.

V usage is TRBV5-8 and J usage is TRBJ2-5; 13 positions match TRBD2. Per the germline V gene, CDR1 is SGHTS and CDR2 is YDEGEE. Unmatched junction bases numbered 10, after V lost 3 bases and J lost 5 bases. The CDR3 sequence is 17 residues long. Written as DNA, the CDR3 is TGTGCCAGCAGCTCAGGACTAGCGGGGGCCGTAAGGGAGACCCAGTACTTC. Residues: CASSSGLAGAVRETQYF.

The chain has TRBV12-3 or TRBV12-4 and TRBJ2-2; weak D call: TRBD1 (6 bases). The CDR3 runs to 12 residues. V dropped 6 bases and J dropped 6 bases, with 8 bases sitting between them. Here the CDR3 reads CASSRTAGELFF. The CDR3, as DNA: TGTGCCAGCAGCCGGACAGCCGGGGAGCTGTTTTTT.

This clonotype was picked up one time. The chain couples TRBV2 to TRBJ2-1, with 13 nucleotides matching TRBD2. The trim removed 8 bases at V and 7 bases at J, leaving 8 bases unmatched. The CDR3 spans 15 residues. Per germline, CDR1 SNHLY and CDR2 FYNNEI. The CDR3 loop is CASVALAGGGNEQFF. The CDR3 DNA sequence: TGTGCCAGCGTCGCACTAGCGGGAGGGGGGAATGAGCAGTTCTTC.

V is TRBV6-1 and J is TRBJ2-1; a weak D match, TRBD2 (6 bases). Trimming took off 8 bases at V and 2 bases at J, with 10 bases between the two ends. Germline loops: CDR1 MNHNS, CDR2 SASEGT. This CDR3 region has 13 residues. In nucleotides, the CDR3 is TGTGCCAGCGGGCGGACTACCTACAATGAGCAGTTCTTC. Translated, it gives CASGRTTYNEQFF.

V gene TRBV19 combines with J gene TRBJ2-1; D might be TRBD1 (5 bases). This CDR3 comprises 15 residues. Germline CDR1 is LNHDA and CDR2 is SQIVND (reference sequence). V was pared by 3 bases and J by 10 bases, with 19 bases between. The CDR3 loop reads CASSISPDSPSEQFF. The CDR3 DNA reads TGTGCCAGTAGTATCAGCCCCGACAGTCCCTCGGAGCAGTTCTTC.

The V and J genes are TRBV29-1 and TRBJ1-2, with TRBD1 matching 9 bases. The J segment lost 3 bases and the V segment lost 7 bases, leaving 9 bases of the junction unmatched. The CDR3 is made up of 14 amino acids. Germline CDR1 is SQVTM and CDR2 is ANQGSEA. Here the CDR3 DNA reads TGCAGCGGTAGAACAGGGGGCAATGACTATGGCTACACCTTC. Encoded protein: CSGRTGGNDYGYTF.

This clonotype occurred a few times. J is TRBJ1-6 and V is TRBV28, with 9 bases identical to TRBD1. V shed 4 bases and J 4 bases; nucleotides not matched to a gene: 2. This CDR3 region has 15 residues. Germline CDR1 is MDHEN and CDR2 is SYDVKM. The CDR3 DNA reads TGTGCCAGCAGTTACGGGACAGGGTATAATTCACCCCTCCACTTT. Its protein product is CASSYGTGYNSPLHF.

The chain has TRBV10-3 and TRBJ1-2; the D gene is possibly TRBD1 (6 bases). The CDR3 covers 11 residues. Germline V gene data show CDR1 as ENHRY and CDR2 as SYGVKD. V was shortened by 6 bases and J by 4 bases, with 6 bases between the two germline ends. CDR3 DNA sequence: TGTGCCATCAGGGACAGCTATGGCTACACCTTC. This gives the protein CAIRDSYGYTF.

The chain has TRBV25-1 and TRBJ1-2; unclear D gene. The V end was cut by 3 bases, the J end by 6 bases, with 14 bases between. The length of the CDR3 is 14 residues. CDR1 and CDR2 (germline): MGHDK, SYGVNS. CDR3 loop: CASSEVFWAHGYTF. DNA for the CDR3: TGTGCCAGCAGTGAGGTATTTTGGGCGCATGGCTACACCTTC.

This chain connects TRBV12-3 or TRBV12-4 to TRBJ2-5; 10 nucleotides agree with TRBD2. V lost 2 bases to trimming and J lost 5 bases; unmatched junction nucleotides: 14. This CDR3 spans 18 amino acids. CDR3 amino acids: CASSLFSLSGLASETQYF. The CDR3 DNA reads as TGTGCCAGCAGTTTATTCAGTCTATCGGGACTAGCGTCGGAGACCCAGTACTTC.

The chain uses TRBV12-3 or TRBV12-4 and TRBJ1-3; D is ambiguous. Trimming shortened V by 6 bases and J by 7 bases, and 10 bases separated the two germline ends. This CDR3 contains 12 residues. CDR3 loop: CASSLRPNTIYF. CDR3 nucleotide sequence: TGTGCCAGCAGCCTTCGACCCAACACCATATATTTT.

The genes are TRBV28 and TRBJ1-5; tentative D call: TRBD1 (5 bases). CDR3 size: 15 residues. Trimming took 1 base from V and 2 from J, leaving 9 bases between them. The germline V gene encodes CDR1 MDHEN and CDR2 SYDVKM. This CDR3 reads CASSLLRGGNQPQHF. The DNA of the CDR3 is TGTGCCAGCAGTTTATTAAGGGGTGGCAATCAGCCCCAGCATTTT.

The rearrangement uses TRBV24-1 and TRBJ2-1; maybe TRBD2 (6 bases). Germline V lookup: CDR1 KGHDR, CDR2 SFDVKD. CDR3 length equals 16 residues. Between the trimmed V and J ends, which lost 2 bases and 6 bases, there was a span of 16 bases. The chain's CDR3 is CATSDSVSPRGNEQFF. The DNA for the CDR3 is TGTGCCACCAGTGATTCGGTATCCCCGCGGGGCAATGAGCAGTTCTTC.

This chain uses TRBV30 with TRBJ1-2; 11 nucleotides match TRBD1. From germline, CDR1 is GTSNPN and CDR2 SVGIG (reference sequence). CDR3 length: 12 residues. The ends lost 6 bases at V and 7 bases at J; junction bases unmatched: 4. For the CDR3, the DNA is TGTGCCTGCCAGGGGACAGGGGGTGGCTACACCTTC. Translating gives CACQGTGGGYTF.

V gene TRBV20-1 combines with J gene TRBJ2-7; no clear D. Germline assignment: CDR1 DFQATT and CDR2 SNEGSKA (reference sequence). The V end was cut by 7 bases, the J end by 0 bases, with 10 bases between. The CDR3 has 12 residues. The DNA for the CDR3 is TGCAGTGTCCTGGGCGGCTCCTACGAGCAGTACTTC. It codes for CSVLGGSYEQYF.

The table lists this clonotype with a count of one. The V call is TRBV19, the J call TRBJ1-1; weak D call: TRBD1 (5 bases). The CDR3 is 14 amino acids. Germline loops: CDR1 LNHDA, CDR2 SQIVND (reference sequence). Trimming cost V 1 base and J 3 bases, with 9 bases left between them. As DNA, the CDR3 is TGTGCCAGTAGTATAGCGGGGGGGTACACTGAAGCTTTCTTT. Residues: CASSIAGGYTEAFF. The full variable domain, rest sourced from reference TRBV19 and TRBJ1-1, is DGGITQSPKYLFRKEGQNVTLSCEQNLNHDAMYWYRQDPGQGLRLIYYSQIVNDFQKGDIAEGYSVSREKKESFPLTVTSAQKNPTAFYLCASSIAGGYTEAFFGQGTRLTVV.

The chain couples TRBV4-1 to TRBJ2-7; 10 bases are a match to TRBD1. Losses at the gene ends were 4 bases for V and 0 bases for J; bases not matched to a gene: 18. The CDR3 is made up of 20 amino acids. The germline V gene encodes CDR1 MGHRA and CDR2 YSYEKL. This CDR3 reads CASSPINPGTGVPISYEQYF. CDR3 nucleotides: TGCGCCAGCAGCCCGATTAATCCCGGGACAGGGGTTCCCATCTCCTACGAGCAGTACTTC.

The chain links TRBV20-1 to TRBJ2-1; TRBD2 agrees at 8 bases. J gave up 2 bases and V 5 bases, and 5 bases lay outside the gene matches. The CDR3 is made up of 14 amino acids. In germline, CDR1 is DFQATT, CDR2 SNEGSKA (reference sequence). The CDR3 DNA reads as TGCAGTGCTTCCCCGGGGGGGCCCTACAATGAGCAGTTCTTC. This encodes CSASPGGPYNEQFF.

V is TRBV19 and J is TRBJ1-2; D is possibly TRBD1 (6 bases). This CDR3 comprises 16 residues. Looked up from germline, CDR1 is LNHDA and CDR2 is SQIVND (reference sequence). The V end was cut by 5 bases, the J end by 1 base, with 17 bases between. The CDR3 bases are TGTGCCAGTAGTGCCACTTTTCGGGGGCTTAACTATGGCTACACCTTC. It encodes CASSATFRGLNYGYTF.

The CDR3 nucleotides are TGTGCCAGCAGCTTCGGACAGAGGGCCAATCAGCCCCAGCATTTT. Its translation is CASSFGQRANQPQHF. V usage is TRBV11-2 and J usage is TRBJ1-5; D is perhaps TRBD1 (6 bases). The CDR3 spans 15 residues. The germline gives CDR1 SGHAT, CDR2 FQNNGV. V lost 3 bases, J lost 3 bases, and 12 bases lay in between.